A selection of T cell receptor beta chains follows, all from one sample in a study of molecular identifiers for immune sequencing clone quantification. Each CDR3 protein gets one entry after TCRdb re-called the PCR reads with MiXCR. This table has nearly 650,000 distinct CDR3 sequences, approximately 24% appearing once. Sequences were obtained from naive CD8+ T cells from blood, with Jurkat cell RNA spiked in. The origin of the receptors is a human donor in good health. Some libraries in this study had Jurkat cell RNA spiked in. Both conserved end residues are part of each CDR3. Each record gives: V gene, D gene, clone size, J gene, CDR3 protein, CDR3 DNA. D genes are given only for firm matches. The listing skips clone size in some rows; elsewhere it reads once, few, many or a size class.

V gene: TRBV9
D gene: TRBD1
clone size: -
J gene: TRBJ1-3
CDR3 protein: CASSRTGSANAIYF
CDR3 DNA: TGTGCCAGCAGCAGGACAGGGTCGGCAAACGCCATATATTTT

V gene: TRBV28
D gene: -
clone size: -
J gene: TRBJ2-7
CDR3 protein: CASSLLQAWEQYF
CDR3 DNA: TGTGCCAGCAGTTTACTCCAGGCTTGGGAGCAGTACTTC

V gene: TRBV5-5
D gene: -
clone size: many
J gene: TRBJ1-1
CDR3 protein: CASSHPRQTMNTEAFF
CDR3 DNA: TGTGCCAGCAGCCACCCCCGGCAGACAATGAACACTGAAGCTTTCTTT

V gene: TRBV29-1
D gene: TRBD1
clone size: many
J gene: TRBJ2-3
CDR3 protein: CSVELGQGGTQYF
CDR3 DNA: TGCAGCGTTGAACTGGGACAGGGGGGTACGCAGTATTTT

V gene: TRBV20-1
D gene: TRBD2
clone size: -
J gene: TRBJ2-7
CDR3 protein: CSARGAGDLYEQYF
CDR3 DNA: TGCAGTGCTAGAGGGGCGGGGGACCTTTACGAGCAGTACTTC

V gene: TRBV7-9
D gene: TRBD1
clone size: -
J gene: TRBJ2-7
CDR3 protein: CASSPAIRDRVSYEQYF
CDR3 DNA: TGTGCCAGCAGCCCGGCAATCCGGGACAGGGTTTCCTACGAGCAGTACTTC

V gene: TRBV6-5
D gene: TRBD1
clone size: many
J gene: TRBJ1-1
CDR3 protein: CASSHNTGGWTEAFF
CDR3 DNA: TGTGCCAGCAGTCACAATACAGGGGGCTGGACTGAAGCTTTCTTT

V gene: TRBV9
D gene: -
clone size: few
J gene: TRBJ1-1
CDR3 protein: CASSVGPLGGTEAFF
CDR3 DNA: TGTGCCAGCAGCGTAGGACCTTTGGGAGGCACTGAAGCTTTCTTT

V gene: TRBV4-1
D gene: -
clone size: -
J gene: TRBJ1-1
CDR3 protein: CASSRDTQFEAFF
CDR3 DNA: TGCGCCAGCAGCCGGGACACCCAATTTGAAGCTTTCTTT

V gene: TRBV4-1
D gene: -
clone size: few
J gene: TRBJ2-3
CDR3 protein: CASSQVGLEGTDTQYF
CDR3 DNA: TGCGCCAGCAGCCAAGTTGGTCTAGAGGGCACAGATACGCAGTATTTT

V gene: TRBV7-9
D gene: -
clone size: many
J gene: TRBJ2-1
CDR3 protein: CASSFAGSSYNEQFF
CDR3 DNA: TGTGCCAGCAGCTTTGCGGGGAGCTCCTACAATGAGCAGTTCTTC

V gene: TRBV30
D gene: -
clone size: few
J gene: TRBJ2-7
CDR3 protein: CAWSRNYEQYF
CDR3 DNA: TGTGCCTGGAGTCGAAACTACGAGCAGTACTTC

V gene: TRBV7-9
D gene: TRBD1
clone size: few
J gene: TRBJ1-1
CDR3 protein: CASSGTGGLNTEAFF
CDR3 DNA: TGTGCCAGCAGCGGGACAGGGGGATTGAACACTGAAGCTTTCTTT

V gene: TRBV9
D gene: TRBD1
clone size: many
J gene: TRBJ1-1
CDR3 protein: CASSAGSTGLGDTEAFF
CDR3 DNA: TGTGCCAGCAGCGCTGGATCGACAGGGCTGGGCGACACTGAAGCTTTCTTT

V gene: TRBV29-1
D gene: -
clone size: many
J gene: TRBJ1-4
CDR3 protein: CSARRATNEKLFF
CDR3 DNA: TGCAGCGCCCGGAGAGCAACTAATGAAAAACTGTTTTTT

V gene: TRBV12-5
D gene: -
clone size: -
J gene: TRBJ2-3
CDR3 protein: CASGLGTLPTDTQYF
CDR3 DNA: TGTGCTAGTGGTTTAGGGACCTTGCCCACAGATACGCAGTATTTT

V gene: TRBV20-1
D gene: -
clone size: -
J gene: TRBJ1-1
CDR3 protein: CSARALRLIPDRYTEAFF
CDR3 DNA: TGCAGTGCTAGAGCTCTACGCCTTATCCCAGACAGATACACTGAAGCTTTCTTT

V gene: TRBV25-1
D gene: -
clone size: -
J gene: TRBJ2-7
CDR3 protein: CASRDGHSYEQHF
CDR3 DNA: TGTGCGAGCAGGGATGGACATTCCTACGAGCAGCACTTC

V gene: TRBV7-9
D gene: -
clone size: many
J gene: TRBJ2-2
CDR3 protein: CASSHRDTTGELFF
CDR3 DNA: TGTGCCAGCAGCCACCGGGACACCACCGGGGAGCTGTTTTTT

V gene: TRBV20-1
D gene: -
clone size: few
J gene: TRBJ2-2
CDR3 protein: CSARDQTSRGTRELFF
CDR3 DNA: TGCAGTGCTAGAGATCAAACGTCGCGGGGCACCAGGGAGCTGTTTTTT

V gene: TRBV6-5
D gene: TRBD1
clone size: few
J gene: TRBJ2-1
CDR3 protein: CASSYSLGQGNEQFF
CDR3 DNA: TGTGCCAGCAGTTACTCTCTCGGACAGGGCAATGAGCAGTTCTTC

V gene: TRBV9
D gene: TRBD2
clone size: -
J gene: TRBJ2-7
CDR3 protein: CASSVGGEGDEQYF
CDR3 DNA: TGTGCCAGCAGCGTAGGAGGGGAGGGCGACGAGCAGTACTTC

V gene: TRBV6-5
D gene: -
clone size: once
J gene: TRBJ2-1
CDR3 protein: CASSKRDLSSYNEQFF
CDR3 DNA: TGTGCCAGCAGTAAACGGGACTTGAGCTCCTACAATGAGCAGTTCTTC

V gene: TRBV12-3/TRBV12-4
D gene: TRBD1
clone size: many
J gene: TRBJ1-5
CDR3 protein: CASSPTFVGYGRGRGDQPQHF
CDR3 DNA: TGTGCCAGCAGCCCAACGTTCGTGGGGTATGGCAGGGGGCGTGGGGATCAGCCCCAGCATTTT

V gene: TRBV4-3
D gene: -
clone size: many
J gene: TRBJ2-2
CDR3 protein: CASSPGRRNTGELFF
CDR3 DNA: TGCGCCAGCAGCCCGGGACGGAGAAACACCGGGGAGCTGTTTTTT

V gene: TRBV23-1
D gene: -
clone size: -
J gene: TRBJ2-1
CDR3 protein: CASSPYTAAYYNEQFF
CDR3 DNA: TGCGCCAGCAGTCCTTATACAGCGGCATACTACAATGAGCAGTTCTTC

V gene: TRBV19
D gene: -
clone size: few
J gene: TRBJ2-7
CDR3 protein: CASSIDSPTYEQYF
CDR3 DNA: TGTGCCAGTAGTATAGACAGCCCAACCTACGAGCAGTACTTC

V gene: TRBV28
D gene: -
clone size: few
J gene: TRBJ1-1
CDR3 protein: CAGSHDRMVPEAFF
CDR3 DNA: TGTGCCGGCAGCCACGACAGGATGGTGCCTGAAGCTTTCTTT

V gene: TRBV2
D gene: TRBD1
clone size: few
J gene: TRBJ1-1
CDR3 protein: CASSELGTGVNTEAFF
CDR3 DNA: TGTGCCAGCAGTGAACTAGGGACAGGGGTGAACACTGAAGCTTTCTTT

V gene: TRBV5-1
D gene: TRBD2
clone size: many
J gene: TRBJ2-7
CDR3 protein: CASSFTQRELDEQYF
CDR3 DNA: TGCGCCAGCAGCTTCACGCAGCGGGAGCTTGACGAGCAGTACTTC

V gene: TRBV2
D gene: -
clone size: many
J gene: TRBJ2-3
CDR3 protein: CASSELQVLPTDTQYF
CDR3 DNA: TGTGCCAGCAGTGAATTACAGGTCTTACCCACAGATACGCAGTATTTT

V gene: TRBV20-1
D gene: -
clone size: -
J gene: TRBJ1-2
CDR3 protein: CSAAGSNYSYTF
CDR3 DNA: TGCAGTGCTGCAGGGTCTAACTATAGCTACACCTTC

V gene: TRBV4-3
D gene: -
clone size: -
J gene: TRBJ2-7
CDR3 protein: CASSQVLQGPEQYF
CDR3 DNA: TGCGCCAGCAGCCAAGTCCTACAGGGACCCGAGCAGTACTTC

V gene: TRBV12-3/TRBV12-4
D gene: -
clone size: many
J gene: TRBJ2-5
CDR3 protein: CASGDLAQYF
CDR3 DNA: TGTGCCAGCGGGGATTTGGCCCAGTACTTC

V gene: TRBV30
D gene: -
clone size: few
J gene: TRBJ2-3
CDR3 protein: CAWSVQGNTQYF
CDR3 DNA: TGTGCCTGGAGTGTGCAGGGAAATACGCAGTATTTT

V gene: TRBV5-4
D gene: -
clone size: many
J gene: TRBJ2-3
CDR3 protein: CASSPIAGQGPDTQYF
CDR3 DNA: TGTGCCAGCAGCCCAATAGCGGGTCAGGGGCCAGATACGCAGTATTTT

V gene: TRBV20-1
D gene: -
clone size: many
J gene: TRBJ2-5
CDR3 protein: CSARNLPPGIQETQYF
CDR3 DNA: TGCAGTGCTCGTAACCTACCCCCAGGGATTCAAGAGACCCAGTACTTC

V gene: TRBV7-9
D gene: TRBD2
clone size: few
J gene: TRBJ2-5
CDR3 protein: CASSLATVAGGPETQYF
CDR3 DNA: TGTGCCAGCAGCTTAGCGACGGTAGCGGGAGGGCCGGAGACCCAGTACTTC

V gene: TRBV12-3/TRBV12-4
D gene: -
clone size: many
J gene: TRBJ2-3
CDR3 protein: CASSSGGEADTQYF
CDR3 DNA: TGTGCCAGCAGTTCGGGGGGCGAGGCAGATACGCAGTATTTT

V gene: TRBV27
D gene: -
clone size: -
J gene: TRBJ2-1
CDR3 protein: CASSSYSVFNEQFF
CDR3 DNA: TGTGCCAGCAGTTCATATAGCGTTTTCAATGAGCAGTTCTTC

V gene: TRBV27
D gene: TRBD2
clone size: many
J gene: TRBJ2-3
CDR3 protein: CASSLNSGGSTDTQYF
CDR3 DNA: TGTGCCAGCAGTTTAAATAGCGGGGGTAGCACAGATACGCAGTATTTT

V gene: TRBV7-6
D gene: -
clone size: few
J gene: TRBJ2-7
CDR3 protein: CASSLWGDSYEQYF
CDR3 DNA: TGTGCCAGCAGCTTATGGGGGGACTCCTACGAGCAGTACTTC

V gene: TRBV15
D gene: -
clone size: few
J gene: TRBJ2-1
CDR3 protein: CATFGRGGGNEQFF
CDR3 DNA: TGTGCCACCTTCGGGAGAGGGGGCGGGAATGAGCAGTTCTTC

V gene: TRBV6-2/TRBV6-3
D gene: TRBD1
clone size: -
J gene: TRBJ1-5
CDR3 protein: CASGLTGGRSNQPQHF
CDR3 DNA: TGTGCCAGCGGATTAACAGGGGGCCGCAGCAATCAGCCCCAGCATTTT

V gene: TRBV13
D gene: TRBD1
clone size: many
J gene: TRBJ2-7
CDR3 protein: CASSPRDRRYEQYF
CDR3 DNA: TGTGCCAGCAGCCCCCGGGACAGACGCTACGAGCAGTACTTC

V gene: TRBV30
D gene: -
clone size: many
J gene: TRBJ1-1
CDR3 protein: CAWSRTAMNTEAFF
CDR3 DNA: TGTGCCTGGAGCCGGACAGCCATGAACACTGAAGCTTTCTTT

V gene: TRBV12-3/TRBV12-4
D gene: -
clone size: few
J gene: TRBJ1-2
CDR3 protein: CASSLSRGPTNYGYTF
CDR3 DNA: TGTGCCAGCAGTTTAAGTCGAGGACCAACTAACTATGGCTACACCTTC

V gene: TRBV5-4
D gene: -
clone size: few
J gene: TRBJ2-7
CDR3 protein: CASSPMSGEQYF
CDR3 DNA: TGTGCCAGCAGCCCTATGAGTGGGGAGCAGTACTTC

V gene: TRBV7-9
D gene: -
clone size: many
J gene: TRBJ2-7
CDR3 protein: CASRSTWDEQYF
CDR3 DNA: TGTGCCAGCAGATCGACCTGGGACGAGCAGTACTTC

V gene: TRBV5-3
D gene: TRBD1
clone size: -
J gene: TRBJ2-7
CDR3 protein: CASSQGDTGYEQYF
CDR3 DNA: TGTGCCAGCAGCCAGGGGGACACGGGCTACGAGCAGTACTTC

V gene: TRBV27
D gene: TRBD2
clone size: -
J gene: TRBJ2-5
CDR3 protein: CASRPLGGSIETQYF
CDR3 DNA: TGTGCCAGCAGGCCCCTGGGAGGGTCTATCGAGACCCAGTACTTC

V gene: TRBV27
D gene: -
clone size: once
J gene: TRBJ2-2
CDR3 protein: CASSLVNTNAGELFF
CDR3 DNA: TGTGCCAGCAGTTTAGTAAATACGAACGCCGGGGAGCTGTTTTTT

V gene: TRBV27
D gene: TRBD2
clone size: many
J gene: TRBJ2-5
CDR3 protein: CASSTLFVAGAKETQYF
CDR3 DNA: TGTGCCAGCAGTACGCTTTTTGTCGCGGGAGCTAAAGAGACCCAGTACTTC

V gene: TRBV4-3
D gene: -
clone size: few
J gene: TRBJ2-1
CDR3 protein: CASSQDWVGGTGYNEQFF
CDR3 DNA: TGCGCCAGCAGCCAAGATTGGGTCGGCGGAACGGGGTACAATGAGCAGTTCTTC

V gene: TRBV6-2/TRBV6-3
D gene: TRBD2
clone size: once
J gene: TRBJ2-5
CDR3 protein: CASSYSGPSGFQETQYF
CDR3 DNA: TGTGCCAGCAGTTACTCGGGGCCTAGCGGTTTCCAAGAGACCCAGTACTTC